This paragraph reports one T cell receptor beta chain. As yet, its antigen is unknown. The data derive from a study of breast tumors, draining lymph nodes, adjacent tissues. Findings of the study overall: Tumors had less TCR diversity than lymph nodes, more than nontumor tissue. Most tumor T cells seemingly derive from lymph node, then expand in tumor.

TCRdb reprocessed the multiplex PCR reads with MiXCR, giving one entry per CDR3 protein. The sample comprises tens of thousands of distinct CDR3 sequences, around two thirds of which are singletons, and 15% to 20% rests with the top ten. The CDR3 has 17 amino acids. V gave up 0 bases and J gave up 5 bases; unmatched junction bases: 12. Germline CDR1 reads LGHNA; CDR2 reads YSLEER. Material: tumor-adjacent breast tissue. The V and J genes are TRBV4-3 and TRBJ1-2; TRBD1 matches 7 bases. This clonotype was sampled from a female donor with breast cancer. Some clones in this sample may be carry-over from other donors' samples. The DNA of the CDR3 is TGCGCCAGCAGCCAAGAGTTGTCCGGGACAGAAGGGTATGGCTACACCTTC. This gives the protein CASSQELSGTEGYGYTF.